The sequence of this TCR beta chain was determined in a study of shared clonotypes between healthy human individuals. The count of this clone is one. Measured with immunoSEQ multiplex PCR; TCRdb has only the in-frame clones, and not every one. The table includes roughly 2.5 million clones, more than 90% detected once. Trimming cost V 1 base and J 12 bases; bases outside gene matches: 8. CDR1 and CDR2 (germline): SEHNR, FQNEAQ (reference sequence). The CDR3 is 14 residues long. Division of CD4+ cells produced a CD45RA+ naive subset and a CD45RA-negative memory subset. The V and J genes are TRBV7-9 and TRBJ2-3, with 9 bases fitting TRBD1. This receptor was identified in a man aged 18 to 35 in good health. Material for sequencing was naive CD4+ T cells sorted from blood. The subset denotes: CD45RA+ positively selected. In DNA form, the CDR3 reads TGTGCCAGCAGCTTAGGACAGGGGGTACCCACCCAGTATTTT. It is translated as CASSLGQGVPTQYF.